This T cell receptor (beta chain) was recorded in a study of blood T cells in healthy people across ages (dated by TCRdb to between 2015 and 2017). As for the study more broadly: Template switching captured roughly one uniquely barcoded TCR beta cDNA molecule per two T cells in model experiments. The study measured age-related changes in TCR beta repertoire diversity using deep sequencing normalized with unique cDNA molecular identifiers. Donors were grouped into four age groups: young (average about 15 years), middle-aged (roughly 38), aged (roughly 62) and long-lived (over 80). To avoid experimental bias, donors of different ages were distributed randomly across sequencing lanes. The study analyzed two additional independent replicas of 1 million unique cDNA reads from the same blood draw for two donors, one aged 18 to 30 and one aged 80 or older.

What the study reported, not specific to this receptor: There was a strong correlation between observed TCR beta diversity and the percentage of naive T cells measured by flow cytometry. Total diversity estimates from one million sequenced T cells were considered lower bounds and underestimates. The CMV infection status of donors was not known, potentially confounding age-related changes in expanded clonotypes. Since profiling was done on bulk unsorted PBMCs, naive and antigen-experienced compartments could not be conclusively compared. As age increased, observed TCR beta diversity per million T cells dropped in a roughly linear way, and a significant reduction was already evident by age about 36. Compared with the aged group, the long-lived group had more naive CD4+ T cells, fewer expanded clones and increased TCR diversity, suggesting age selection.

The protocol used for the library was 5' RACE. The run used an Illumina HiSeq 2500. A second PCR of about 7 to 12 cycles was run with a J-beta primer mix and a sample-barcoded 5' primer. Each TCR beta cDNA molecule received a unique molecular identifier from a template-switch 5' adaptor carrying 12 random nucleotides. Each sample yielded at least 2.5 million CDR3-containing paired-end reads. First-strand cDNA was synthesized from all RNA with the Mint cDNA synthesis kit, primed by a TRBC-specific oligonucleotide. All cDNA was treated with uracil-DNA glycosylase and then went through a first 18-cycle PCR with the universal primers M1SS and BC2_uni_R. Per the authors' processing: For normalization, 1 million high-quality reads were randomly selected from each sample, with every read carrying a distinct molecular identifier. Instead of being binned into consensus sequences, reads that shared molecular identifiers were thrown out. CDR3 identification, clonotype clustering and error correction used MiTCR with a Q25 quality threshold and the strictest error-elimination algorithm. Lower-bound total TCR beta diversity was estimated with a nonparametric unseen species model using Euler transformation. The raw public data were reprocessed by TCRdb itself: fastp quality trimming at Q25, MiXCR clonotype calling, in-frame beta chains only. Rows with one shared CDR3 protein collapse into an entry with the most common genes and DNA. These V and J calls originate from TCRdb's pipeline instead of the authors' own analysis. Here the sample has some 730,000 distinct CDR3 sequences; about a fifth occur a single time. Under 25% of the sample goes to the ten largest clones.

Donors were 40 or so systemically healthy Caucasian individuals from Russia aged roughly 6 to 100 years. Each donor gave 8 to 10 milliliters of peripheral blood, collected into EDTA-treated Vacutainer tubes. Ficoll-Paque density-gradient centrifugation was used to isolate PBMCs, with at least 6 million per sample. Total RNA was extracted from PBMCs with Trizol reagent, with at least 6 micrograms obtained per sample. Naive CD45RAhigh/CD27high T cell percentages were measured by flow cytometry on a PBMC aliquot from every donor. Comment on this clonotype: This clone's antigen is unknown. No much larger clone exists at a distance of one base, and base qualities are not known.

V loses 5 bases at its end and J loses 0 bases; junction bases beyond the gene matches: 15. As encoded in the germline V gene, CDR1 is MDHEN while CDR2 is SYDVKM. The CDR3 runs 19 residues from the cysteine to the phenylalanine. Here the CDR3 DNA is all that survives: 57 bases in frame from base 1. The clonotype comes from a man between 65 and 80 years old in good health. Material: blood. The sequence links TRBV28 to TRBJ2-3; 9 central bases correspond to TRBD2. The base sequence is TGTGCCAGCAGTCCCGCGCTGGGTAGCGGGAGCTCTAGCACAGATACGCAGTATTTT. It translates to CASSPALGSGSSSTDTQYF.